What follows is one T cell receptor (beta chain) and its context. The data were taken from a study of shared clonotypes between healthy human individuals. V gave up 0 bases and J gave up 5 bases; unmatched junction bases: 9. The CDR3 extends over 18 amino acids. The germline gives CDR1 LGHNA, CDR2 YNFKEQ. Replicate PCRs run on unsorted PBMC used 300 to 350 ng DNA, which was about 30,000 T cell genomes. Using immunoSEQ multiplex PCR, the repertoire was profiled, and TCRdb retains in-frame clones only, with some absent. The sample yields hundreds of thousands of clones, over 65% seen once. The receptor was isolated from a woman aged 40 to 50 in good health. Some clones in this sample may be carry-over from other donors' samples. V and J are TRBV4-2 and TRBJ2-7; 14 nucleotides line up with TRBD2. Input material: PBMCs. Written as DNA, the CDR3 is TGTGCCAGCAGCCAAGACCAGGGACTAGCGGGAGTTTTACACGAGCAGTACTTC. This codes for CASSQDQGLAGVLHEQYF.